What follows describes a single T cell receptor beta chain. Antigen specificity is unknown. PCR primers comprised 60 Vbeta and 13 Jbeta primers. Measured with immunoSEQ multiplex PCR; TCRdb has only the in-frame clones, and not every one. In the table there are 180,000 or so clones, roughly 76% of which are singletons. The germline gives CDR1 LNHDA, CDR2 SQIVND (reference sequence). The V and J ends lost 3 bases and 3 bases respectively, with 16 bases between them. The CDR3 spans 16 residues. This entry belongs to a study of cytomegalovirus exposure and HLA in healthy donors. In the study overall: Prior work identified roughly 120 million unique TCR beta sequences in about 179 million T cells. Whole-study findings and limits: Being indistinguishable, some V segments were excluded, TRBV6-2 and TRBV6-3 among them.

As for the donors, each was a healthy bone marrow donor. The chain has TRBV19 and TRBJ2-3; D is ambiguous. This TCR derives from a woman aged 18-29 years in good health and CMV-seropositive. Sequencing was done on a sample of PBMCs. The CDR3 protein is CASSIKSGKVTDTQYF. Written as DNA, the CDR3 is TGTGCCAGTAGTATTAAGTCCGGTAAAGTAACAGATACGCAGTATTTT.